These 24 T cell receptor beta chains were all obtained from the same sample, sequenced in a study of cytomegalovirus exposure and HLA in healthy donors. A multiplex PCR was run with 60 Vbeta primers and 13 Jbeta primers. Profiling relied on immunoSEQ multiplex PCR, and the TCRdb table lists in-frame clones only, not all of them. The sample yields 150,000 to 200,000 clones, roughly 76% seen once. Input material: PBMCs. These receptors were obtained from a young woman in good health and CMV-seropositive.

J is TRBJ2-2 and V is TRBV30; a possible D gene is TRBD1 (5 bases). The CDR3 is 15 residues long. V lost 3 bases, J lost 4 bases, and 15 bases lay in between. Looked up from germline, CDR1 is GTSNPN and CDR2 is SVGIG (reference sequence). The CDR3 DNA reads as TGTGCCTGGAGGCTGGGGCAGCTACGCACCGGGGAGCTGTTTTTT. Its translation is CAWRLGQLRTGELFF.

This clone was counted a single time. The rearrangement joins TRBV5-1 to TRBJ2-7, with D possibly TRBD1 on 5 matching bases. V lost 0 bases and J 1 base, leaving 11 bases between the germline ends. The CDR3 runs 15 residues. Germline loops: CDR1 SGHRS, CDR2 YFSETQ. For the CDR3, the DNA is TGCGCCAGCAGCTTGGGGGCAGGGCGGTCCTACGAGCAGTACTTC. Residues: CASSLGAGRSYEQYF.

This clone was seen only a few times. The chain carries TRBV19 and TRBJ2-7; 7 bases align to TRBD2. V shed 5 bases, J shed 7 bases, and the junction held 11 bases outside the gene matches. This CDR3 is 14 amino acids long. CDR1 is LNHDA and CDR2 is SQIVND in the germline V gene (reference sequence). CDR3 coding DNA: TGTGCCAGTAGTCCCCGGACTAGGACGGGGGAGCAGTACTTC. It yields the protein CASSPRTRTGEQYF.

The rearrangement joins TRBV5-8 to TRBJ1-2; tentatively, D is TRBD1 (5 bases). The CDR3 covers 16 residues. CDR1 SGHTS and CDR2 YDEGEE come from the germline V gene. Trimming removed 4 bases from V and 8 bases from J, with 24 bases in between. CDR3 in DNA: TGTGCCAGCAGCCCCGGCAGGGTAATTGGGTCTGTAGGCTACACCTTC. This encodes CASSPGRVIGSVGYTF.

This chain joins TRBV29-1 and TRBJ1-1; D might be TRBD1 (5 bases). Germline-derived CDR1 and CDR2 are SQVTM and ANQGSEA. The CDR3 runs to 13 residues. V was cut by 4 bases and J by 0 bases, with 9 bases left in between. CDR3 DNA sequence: TGCAGCGTTGGGCGACAGATGAACACTGAAGCTTTCTTT. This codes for CSVGRQMNTEAFF.

The CDR3 coding sequence is TGTGCCAGCCGAAACAGGGGGCACGAGCAGTACTTC. Protein: CASRNRGHEQYF. The V call is TRBV21-1, the J call TRBJ2-7; TRBD1 is the table's D call, not checked against the DNA. TRBV21-1 is a listed pseudogene. The CDR3 has 12 residues.

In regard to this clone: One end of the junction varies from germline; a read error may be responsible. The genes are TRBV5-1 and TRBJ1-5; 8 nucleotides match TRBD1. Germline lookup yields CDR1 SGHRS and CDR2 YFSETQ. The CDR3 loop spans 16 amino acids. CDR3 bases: TGCGCCAGCGGCTTGGGAGGACAGGGTATTGGCATGCCCCAGCATTTT. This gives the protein CASGLGGQGIGMPQHF.

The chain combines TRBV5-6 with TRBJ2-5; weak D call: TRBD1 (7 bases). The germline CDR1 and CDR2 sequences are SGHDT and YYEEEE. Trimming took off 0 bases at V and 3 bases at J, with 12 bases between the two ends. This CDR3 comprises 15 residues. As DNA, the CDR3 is TGTGCCAGCAGCTTGGGCGGGACAGCTAAAGAGACCCAGTACTTC. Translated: CASSLGGTAKETQYF.

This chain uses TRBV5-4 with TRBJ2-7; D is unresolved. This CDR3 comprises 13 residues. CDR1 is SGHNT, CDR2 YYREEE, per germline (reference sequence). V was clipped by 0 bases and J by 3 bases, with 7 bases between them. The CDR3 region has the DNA TGTGCCAGCAGCTTGGAGCCAAACTACGAGCAGTACTTC. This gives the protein CASSLEPNYEQYF.

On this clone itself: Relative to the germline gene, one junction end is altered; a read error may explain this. CDR3 in amino acids: CSVEHGRNSQYF. CDR3 sequence (DNA): TGCAGCGTTGAACACGGGAGAAACAGTCAGTACTTC. V and J are TRBV29-1 and TRBJ2-4; TRBD2 is a possible D gene (6 bases). This CDR3 is 12 amino acids long. Germline V CDR1 and CDR2: SQVTM, ANQGSEA.

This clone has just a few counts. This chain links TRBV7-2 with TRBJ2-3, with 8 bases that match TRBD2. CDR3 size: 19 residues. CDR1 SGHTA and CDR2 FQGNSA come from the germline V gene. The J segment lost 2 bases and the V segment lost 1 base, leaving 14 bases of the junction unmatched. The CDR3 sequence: CASSLEGRGAPFFTDTQYF. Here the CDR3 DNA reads TGTGCCAGCAGCTTAGAGGGGCGGGGGGCTCCGTTCTTCACAGATACGCAGTATTTT.

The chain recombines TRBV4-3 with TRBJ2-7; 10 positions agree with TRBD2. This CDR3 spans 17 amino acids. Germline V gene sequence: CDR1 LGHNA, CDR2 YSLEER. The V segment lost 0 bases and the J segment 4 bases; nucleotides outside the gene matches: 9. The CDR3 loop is CASSQEASSGGEYEQYF. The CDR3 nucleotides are TGCGCCAGCAGCCAAGAAGCGTCTAGCGGGGGAGAGTACGAGCAGTACTTC.

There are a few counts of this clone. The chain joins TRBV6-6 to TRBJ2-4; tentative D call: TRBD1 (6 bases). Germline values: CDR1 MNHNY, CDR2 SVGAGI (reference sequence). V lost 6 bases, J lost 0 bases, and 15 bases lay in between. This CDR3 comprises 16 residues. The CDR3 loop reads CASRDTQGPAKNIQYF. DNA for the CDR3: TGTGCCAGCAGGGACACACAGGGACCAGCCAAAAACATTCAGTACTTC.

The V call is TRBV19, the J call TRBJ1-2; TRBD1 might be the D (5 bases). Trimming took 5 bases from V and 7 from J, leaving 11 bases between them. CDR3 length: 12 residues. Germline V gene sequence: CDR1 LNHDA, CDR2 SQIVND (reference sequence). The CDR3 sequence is CASSSGEFGYTF. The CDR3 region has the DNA TGTGCCAGTAGTTCGGGGGAATTTGGCTACACCTTC.

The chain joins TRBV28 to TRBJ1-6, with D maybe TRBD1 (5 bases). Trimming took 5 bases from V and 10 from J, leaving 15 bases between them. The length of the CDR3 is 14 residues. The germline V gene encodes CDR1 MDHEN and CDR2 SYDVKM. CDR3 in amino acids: CASSRQGIVSPLHF. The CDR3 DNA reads TGTGCCAGCAGTCGCCAGGGTATCGTATCACCCCTCCACTTT. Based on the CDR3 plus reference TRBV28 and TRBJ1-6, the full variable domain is DVKVTQSSRYLVKRTGEKVFLECVQDMDHENMFWYRQDPGLGLRLIYFSYDVKMKEKGDIPEGYSVSREKKERFSLILESASTNQTSMYLCASSRQGIVSPLHFGNGTRLTVT.

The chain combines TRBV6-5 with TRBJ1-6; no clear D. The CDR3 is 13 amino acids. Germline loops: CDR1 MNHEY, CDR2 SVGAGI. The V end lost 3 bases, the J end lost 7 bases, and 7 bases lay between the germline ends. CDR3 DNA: TGTGCCAGCAGTTATTATGTCAATTCACCCCTCCACTTT. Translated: CASSYYVNSPLHF.

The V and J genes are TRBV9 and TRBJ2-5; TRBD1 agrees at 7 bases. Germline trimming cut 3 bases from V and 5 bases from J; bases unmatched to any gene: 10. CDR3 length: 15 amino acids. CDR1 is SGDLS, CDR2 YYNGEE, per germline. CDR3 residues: CASSAASPRGETQYF. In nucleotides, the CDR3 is TGTGCCAGCAGCGCCGCATCACCCAGGGGGGAGACCCAGTACTTC.

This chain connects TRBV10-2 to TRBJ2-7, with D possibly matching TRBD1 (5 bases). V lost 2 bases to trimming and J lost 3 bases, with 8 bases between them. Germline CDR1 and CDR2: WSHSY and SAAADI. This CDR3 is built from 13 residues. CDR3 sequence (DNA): TGCGCCAGCAGTGAGGCAGGGTTCTACGAGCAGTACTTC. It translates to CASSEAGFYEQYF.

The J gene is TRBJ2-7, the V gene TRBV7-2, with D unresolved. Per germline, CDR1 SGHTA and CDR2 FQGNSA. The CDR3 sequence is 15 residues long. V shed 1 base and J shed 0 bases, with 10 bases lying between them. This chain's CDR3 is CASSLVLWSSYEQYF. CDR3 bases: TGTGCCAGCAGCTTAGTTCTCTGGAGCTCCTACGAGCAGTACTTC.

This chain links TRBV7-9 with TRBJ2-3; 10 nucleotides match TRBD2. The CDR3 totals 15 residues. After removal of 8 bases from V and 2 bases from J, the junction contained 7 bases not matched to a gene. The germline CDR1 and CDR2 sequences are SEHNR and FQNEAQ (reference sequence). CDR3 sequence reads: CASGASGGPTDTQYF. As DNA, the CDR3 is TGTGCCAGCGGGGCTAGCGGGGGACCCACAGATACGCAGTATTTT.

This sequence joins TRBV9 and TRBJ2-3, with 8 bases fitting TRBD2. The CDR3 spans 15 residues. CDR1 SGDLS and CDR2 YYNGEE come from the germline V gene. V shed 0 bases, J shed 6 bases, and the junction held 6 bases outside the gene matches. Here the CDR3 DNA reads TGTGCCAGCAGCGTAGGGGGTAGCGGGGTGGATACGCAGTATTTT. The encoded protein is CASSVGGSGVDTQYF.

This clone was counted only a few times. The CDR3 here is CATSSSLGQGEETQYF. CDR3 sequence (DNA): TGTGCCACCAGCAGTTCTCTAGGCCAGGGGGAAGAGACCCAGTACTTC. The chain recombines TRBV15 with TRBJ2-5; TRBD1 matches at 7 bases. Germline V gives CDR1 LNHNV, CDR2 YYDKDF (reference sequence). This CDR3 is built from 16 residues. V shed 3 bases and J 3 bases; nucleotides not matched to a gene: 10.

CDR3 DNA sequence: TGTGCCAGCAGGTCTTCGAGCGAGCAGTACTTC. It translates to CASRSSSEQYF. The rearrangement uses TRBV21-1 and TRBJ2-7; TRBD2 is the table's D call and was not checked against the DNA. TRBV21-1 is annotated as a pseudogene. This CDR3 spans 11 amino acids.

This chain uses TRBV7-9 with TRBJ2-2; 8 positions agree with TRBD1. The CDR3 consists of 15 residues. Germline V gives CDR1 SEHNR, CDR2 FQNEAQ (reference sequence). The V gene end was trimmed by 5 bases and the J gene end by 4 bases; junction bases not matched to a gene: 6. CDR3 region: CASSRTGSSTGELFF. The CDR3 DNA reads TGTGCCAGCAGCCGGACAGGGAGCAGCACCGGGGAGCTGTTTTTT. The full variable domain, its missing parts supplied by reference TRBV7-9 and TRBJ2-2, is DTGVSQNPRHKITKRGQNVTFRCDPISEHNRLYWYRQTLGQGPEFLTYFQNEAQLEKSRLLSDRFSAERPKGSFSTLEIQRTEQGDSAMYLCASSRTGSSTGELFFGEGSRLTVL.